These 31 T cell receptor beta chains were sequenced from one sample in a study of blood T cell repertoires in COVID-19. The protocol was immunoSEQ multiplex PCR, while the TCRdb copy is restricted to in-frame clones and leaves out a portion. The top ten hold 2% to 2.5% of the sample, which has about 120,000 clones, around four fifths seen once. Sequenced input: peripheral blood. Source of these receptors: a man younger than 45 with acute or convalescent COVID-19.

The CDR3 here is CASSLEQNSYEQYV. Here the CDR3 DNA reads TGTGCCAGCAGCTTAGAACAGAATTCCTACGAGCAGTACGTC. This chain connects TRBV11-2 to TRBJ2-7; no definite D call. V was pared by 0 bases and J by 1 base, with 7 bases between. This CDR3 is 14 amino acids long. Germline V gene data show CDR1 as SGHAT and CDR2 as FQNNGV.

This sequence joins TRBV6-5 and TRBJ1-1; D unclear. Between the trimmed V and J ends, which lost 8 bases and 0 bases, there was a span of 10 bases. CDR3 length equals 13 residues. Per germline, CDR1 MNHEY and CDR2 SVGAGI. CDR3 in DNA: TGTGCCAGCCTATTGAATCTGAACACTGAAGCTTTCTTT. Amino acids: CASLLNLNTEAFF.

The gene calls are TRBV4-2 and TRBJ2-2; no clear D. Trimming cost V 3 bases and J 3 bases, with 11 bases left between them. Germline assignment: CDR1 LGHNA and CDR2 YNFKEQ. This CDR3 has 15 residues. The CDR3 region has the DNA TGTGCCAGCAGCCATGTTGCCCTATACACCGGGGAGCTGTTTTTT. Its translation: CASSHVALYTGELFF.

The rearrangement joins TRBV4-1 to TRBJ2-1; TRBD1 is a possible D gene (5 bases). Trimming took off 1 base at V and 7 bases at J, with 17 bases between the two ends. Germline V gene sequence: CDR1 MGHRA, CDR2 YSYEKL. The CDR3 loop spans 16 amino acids. The CDR3 spells CASSQVSGKEKNEQFF. The DNA for the CDR3 is TGCGCCAGCAGCCAAGTTTCAGGGAAAGAAAAGAATGAGCAGTTCTTC.

The chain recombines TRBV7-8 with TRBJ2-3, with D possibly TRBD2 on 6 matching bases. The CDR3 is 16 amino acids. V was shortened by 1 base and J by 0 bases, with 11 bases between the two germline ends. Per the germline V gene, CDR1 is SGHVS and CDR2 is FQNEAQ. The chain's CDR3 is CASSLDGTFSTDTQYF. Written as DNA, the CDR3 is TGTGCCAGCAGCTTAGATGGGACTTTCAGCACAGATACGCAGTATTTT.

The chain is built from TRBV29-1 and TRBJ2-1; 12 positions match TRBD2. Germline-derived CDR1 and CDR2 are SQVTM and ANQGSEA. The CDR3 contains 16 residues. V dropped 4 bases and J dropped 4; count of bases not matched to a gene: 8. DNA for the CDR3: TGCAGCGTTGTGACTAGCGGGAGATCTTTTTACAATGAGCAGTTCTTC. Its protein is CSVVTSGRSFYNEQFF.

This clone was picked up a small number of times. The chain uses TRBV7-9 and TRBJ2-2; weak D call: TRBD1 (6 bases). Germline CDR1 and CDR2: SEHNR and FQNEAQ (reference sequence). The CDR3 runs 16 residues. Trimming took 7 bases from V and 0 from J, leaving 15 bases between them. The CDR3 bases are TGTGCCAGCATAGGGACATCGTACCCGAACACCGGGGAGCTGTTTTTT. Translation gives CASIGTSYPNTGELFF.

The chain uses TRBV12-5 and TRBJ1-1; no clear D. The ends were cut back, 1 base at V and 6 bases at J, with 6 bases in the middle. The germline CDR1 and CDR2 sequences are LGHNT and FRNRAP. CDR3 length equals 12 residues. The CDR3 nucleotides read TGTGCTAGTGGTTTGGGGAGACCTGAAGCTTTCTTT. The encoded protein is CASGLGRPEAFF.

V usage is TRBV7-3 and J usage is TRBJ1-1, with 9 bases lining up with TRBD1. This CDR3 comprises 14 residues. Trimming took 5 bases from V and 6 from J; bases not matched to a gene: 7. CDR1 is SGHTA, CDR2 FQGTGA, per germline. In nucleotides, the CDR3 is TGTGCCAGCAGCCCGGGGACAGGGACCGCTGAAGCTTTCTTT. Its protein product is CASSPGTGTAEAFF.

The chain is built from TRBV10-1 and TRBJ2-1; D perhaps matches TRBD2 (5 bases). CDR1 is WNHNN and CDR2 is SYGVQD in the germline V gene (reference sequence). V was shortened by 8 bases and J by 7 bases, with 24 bases between the two germline ends. This CDR3 comprises 16 residues. The CDR3: CASPQLGNPGLNEQFF. As DNA, the CDR3 is TGCGCCAGCCCCCAACTAGGGAACCCAGGATTGAATGAGCAGTTCTTC.

The gene calls are TRBV6-5 and TRBJ1-3; D may be TRBD1 (5 bases). The germline gives CDR1 MNHEY, CDR2 SVGAGI. Trimming removed 11 bases from V and 2 bases from J, with 10 bases in between. CDR3 length: 12 residues. DNA of the CDR3: TGTGCCGGCGGGGCAGCTGGAAACACCATATATTTT. This encodes CAGGAAGNTIYF.

This chain connects TRBV9 to TRBJ1-6; D gene ambiguous. The CDR3 sequence is 14 residues long. Trimming shortened V by 0 bases and J by 6 bases, and 7 bases separated the two germline ends. Germline V gene data show CDR1 as SGDLS and CDR2 as YYNGEE. CDR3 amino acids: CASSVALRNSPLHF. CDR3 sequence (DNA): TGTGCCAGCAGCGTAGCCCTACGTAATTCACCCCTCCACTTT.

The chain combines TRBV25-1 with TRBJ1-3; D may be TRBD1 (5 bases). Trimming cost V 3 bases and J 4 bases, with 10 bases left between them. The germline V gene encodes CDR1 MGHDK and CDR2 SYGVNS. The CDR3 length is 14 residues. The DNA of the CDR3 is TGTGCCAGCAGTGATCCAGGGCTAGGAAACACCATATATTTT. Translating gives CASSDPGLGNTIYF.

The chain has TRBV19 and TRBJ2-1; 9 nucleotides match TRBD2. Germline V gene data show CDR1 as LNHDA and CDR2 as SQIVND (reference sequence). The CDR3 runs 15 residues. V dropped 5 bases and J dropped 9; count of bases not matched to a gene: 11. CDR3 in DNA: TGTGCCAGTAGTTCCTTGGCGGGGGGGCGGAGTGAGCAGTTCTTC. Translated, it gives CASSSLAGGRSEQFF.

The chain joins TRBV6-5 to TRBJ2-1; 8 bases match TRBD2. The V gene's germline CDR1 is MNHEY and CDR2 SVGAGI. V gave up 1 base and J gave up 6 bases; unmatched junction bases: 8. The CDR3 is 16 residues long. The CDR3 sequence: CASSYWREAPSNEQFF. CDR3 coding DNA: TGTGCCAGCAGTTACTGGCGGGAGGCCCCCTCCAATGAGCAGTTCTTC.

The chain links TRBV6-5 to TRBJ2-1; 14 positions match TRBD2. The germline V gene has CDR1 MNHEY and CDR2 SVGAGI. V shed 8 bases, J shed 8 bases, and the junction held 5 bases outside the gene matches. The CDR3 is 14 residues long. CDR3 residues: CASGGLAGVHEQFF. CDR3 nucleotides: TGTGCCAGCGGGGGACTAGCGGGAGTGCATGAGCAGTTCTTC.

The CDR3 spells CASSPAGGSSTDTQYF. The CDR3 region has the DNA TGTGCCAGCAGCCCCGCAGGAGGGTCGAGCACAGATACGCAGTATTTT. This sequence joins TRBV9 and TRBJ2-3; maybe TRBD2 (6 bases). The CDR3 extends over 16 amino acids. CDR1 and CDR2 (germline): SGDLS, YYNGEE. Trimming shortened V by 4 bases and J by 0 bases, and 15 bases separated the two germline ends.

Note on this clone: The identical CDR3 is also encoded by other nucleotide sequences in the sample. J is TRBJ1-1 and V is TRBV18, with a tentative D call TRBD1 (5 bases). The CDR3 is 13 amino acids. Germline V gene lookup returns CDR1 KGHSH and CDR2 LQKENI. V was shortened by 3 bases and J by 3 bases, with 8 bases between the two germline ends. CDR3 amino acids: CASSPGQDTEAFF. In DNA, the CDR3 is TGTGCCAGCTCACCCGGACAAGACACTGAAGCTTTCTTT.

This rearrangement joins TRBV9 to TRBJ2-3; D gene ambiguous. Trimming took off 4 bases at V and 6 bases at J, with 12 bases between the two ends. Germline loops: CDR1 SGDLS, CDR2 YYNGEE. The CDR3 runs 13 residues. In DNA, the CDR3 is TGTGCCAGCAGCCCTCACTTGTCCGATACGCAGTATTTT. This encodes CASSPHLSDTQYF.

The rearrangement joins TRBV5-1 to TRBJ2-1; 9 nucleotides agree with TRBD2. Trimming at V came to 5 bases and at J to 8 bases, leaving 11 bases not matched to a gene. Germline V lookup: CDR1 SGHRS, CDR2 YFSETQ. The CDR3 has 15 residues. CDR3 sequence reads: CASRRGSGRYDEQFF. CDR3 in DNA: TGCGCCAGCAGACGGGGTAGCGGGAGATACGATGAGCAGTTCTTC.

The V call is TRBV18, the J call TRBJ1-4, with 7 bases matching TRBD1. Trimming cost V 8 bases and J 3 bases; bases outside gene matches: 3. Germline V lookup: CDR1 KGHSH, CDR2 LQKENI. This CDR3 spans 13 amino acids. The CDR3 loop is CASRQGANEKLFF. The DNA of the CDR3 is TGTGCCAGCCGACAGGGTGCTAATGAAAAACTGTTTTTT.

This chain connects TRBV27 to TRBJ1-2, with TRBD1 matching 7 bases. This CDR3 region has 13 residues. Germline V gene data show CDR1 as MNHEY and CDR2 as SMNVEV (reference sequence). J lost 8 bases, V lost 6 bases, and 9 bases had no gene match. The CDR3 sequence: CASSPDRFGGYTF. CDR3 bases: TGTGCCAGCAGCCCGGACAGGTTTGGAGGCTACACCTTC.

This chain connects TRBV18 to TRBJ1-5, with 9 positions matching TRBD1. The CDR3 has 16 amino acids. Unmatched junction bases numbered 8, after V lost 2 bases and J lost 6 bases. The V gene's germline CDR1 is KGHSH and CDR2 LQKENI. The CDR3 nucleotides are TGTGCCAGCTCACCATCACAGACAGGGGGGGCTCAGCCCCAGCATTTT. The encoded protein is CASSPSQTGGAQPQHF.

This chain connects TRBV27 to TRBJ2-5; 10 bases are a match to TRBD2. The CDR3 loop spans 20 amino acids. The germline CDR1 and CDR2 sequences are MNHEY and SMNVEV (reference sequence). Losses at the gene ends were 7 bases for V and 4 bases for J; bases not matched to a gene: 24. CDR3 sequence (DNA): TGTGCCAGCAAAAAAAGATGGACCCCTGCGGCTAGCGGGGGTTTAGAGACCCAGTACTTC. Protein product: CASKKRWTPAASGGLETQYF.

In DNA form, the CDR3 reads TGCGCCAGCAGCCAAGGAGGAGAGACCCAGTACTTC. This encodes CASSQGGETQYF. This chain uses TRBV4-1 with TRBJ2-5; no reliable D call. V gave up 1 base and J gave up 4 bases, with 4 bases separating them. CDR1 MGHRA and CDR2 YSYEKL come from the germline V gene. CDR3 length: 12 amino acids.

The V call is TRBV2, the J call TRBJ1-2; TRBD1 might be the D (6 bases). Germline V gene sequence: CDR1 SNHLY, CDR2 FYNNEI. The CDR3 has 13 residues. With 4 bases removed from V and 4 bases from J, the gap between germline ends came to 10 bases. The CDR3 DNA is TGTGCCAGCAGTGCACAGGGATCCTATGGCTACACCTTC. It codes for CASSAQGSYGYTF.

The chain joins TRBV7-3 to TRBJ2-1; 12 bases are a match to TRBD2. Germline CDR1 SGHTA, CDR2 FQGTGA. V shed 5 bases, J shed 5 bases, and the junction held 13 bases outside the gene matches. This CDR3 is 18 amino acids long. The CDR3 region has the DNA TGTGCCAGCAGCCGACCAACTAGCGGGAGGATGGGTCACAATGAGCAGTTCTTC. The encoded protein is CASSRPTSGRMGHNEQFF.

V and J are TRBV7-3 and TRBJ2-5; D not resolved. V lost 2 bases to trimming and J lost 5 bases, with 6 bases between them. CDR1 and CDR2 (germline): SGHTA, FQGTGA. The CDR3 extends over 12 amino acids. The CDR3 protein is CASSLGRETQYF. The CDR3 bases are TGTGCCAGCAGCTTAGGCAGGGAGACCCAGTACTTC.

The J gene is TRBJ2-1, the V gene TRBV11-3; possible D gene TRBD2, 5 bases. V lost 1 base and J lost 9, with 13 bases in between. The germline CDR1 and CDR2 sequences are SGHNT and YENEEA. This CDR3 is 14 amino acids long. The CDR3, as DNA: TGTGCCAGCAGCTTAGGTTTCGGGGTCGGTGAGCAGTTCTTC. This translates into CASSLGFGVGEQFF.

The rearrangement joins TRBV10-2 to TRBJ1-2; 7 bases are a match to TRBD1. This CDR3 region has 14 residues. Germline V gene data show CDR1 as WSHSY and CDR2 as SAAADI. Trimming removed 3 bases from V and 2 bases from J; junction bases left unmatched: 3. CDR3 coding DNA: TGCGCCAGCAGTGAATCGACAGGGAACTATGGCTACACCTTC. Translation: CASSESTGNYGYTF.

The rearrangement links TRBV25-1 to TRBJ2-1; 12 bases align to TRBD2. The CDR3 has 17 residues. V shed 3 bases, J shed 4 bases, and the junction held 7 bases outside the gene matches. The germline V gene encodes CDR1 MGHDK and CDR2 SYGVNS. The CDR3 reads CASSESSSGGDYNEQFF. The CDR3 DNA is TGTGCCAGCAGTGAGTCTTCTAGCGGGGGGGATTACAATGAGCAGTTCTTC.